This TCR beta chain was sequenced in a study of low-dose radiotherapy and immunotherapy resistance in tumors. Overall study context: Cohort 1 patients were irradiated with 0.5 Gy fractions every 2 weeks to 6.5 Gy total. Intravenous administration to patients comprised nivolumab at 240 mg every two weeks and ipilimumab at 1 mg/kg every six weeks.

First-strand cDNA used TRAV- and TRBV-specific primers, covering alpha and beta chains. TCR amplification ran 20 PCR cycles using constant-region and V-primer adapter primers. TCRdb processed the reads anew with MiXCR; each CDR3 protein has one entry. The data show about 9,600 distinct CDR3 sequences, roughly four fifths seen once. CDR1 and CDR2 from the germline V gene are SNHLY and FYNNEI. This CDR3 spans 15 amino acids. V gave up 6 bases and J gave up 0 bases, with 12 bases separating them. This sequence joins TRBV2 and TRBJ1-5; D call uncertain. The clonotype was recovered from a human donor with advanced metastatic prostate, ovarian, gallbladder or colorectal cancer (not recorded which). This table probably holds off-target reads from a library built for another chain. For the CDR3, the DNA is TGTGCCAGCAGGACCCTAGCTAATAGCAATCAGCCCCAGCATTTT. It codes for CASRTLANSNQPQHF.